The sequence of this TCR beta chain was determined in a study of blood T cell repertoires in COVID-19. On the study more broadly: Samples came from the United States, Italy and Spain, spanning acute and convalescent COVID-19.

This CDR3 comprises 14 residues. Per germline, CDR1 LNHNV and CDR2 YYDKDF (reference sequence). Trimming left V 0 bases short and J 3 bases short, with 8 bases between. The table came from immunoSEQ multiplex PCR; TCRdb's copy has only in-frame clones and leaves some out. The sample includes a few hundred thousand clones, around four fifths seen only once; the top ten take roughly 1.2%. The clonotype comes from a woman in her forties or fifties with acute or convalescent COVID-19. Specimen: peripheral blood. The chain combines TRBV15 with TRBJ1-1; possible D gene TRBD1, 6 bases. The CDR3 region is CATSRDTGYTEAFF. CDR3 coding DNA: TGTGCCACCAGCAGAGACACAGGGTACACTGAAGCTTTCTTT.